This T cell receptor (beta chain) was observed in a study of radiation and T cells in renal cell carcinoma. Study summary: Nephrectomy followed 15 Gy stereotactic body radiation by 4 weeks.

Regarding time point: blood 2 weeks post-SBRT. Treatment of the sample: 15 Gy SBRT to primary tumor, nephrectomy 4 weeks later. Radiation-treated patients gave blood at baseline, week 2 and week 4. The assay was immunoSEQ multiplex PCR, and TCRdb's table has in-frame clones only and misses some. In the table there are roughly 150,000 clones, about 87% of which are singletons. General study points: Baseline intratumoral clonotype presence is unknown without pretreatment biopsies. In blood, top tumor clones expanded by 2 weeks, shrinking by 4.

The V gene lost 3 bases and the J gene lost 2 bases, with 14 bases spanning the gap. From germline, CDR1 is LNHNV and CDR2 YYDKDF (reference sequence). This CDR3 is 16 amino acids long. This clone has just a few counts. Its cognate antigen is unknown. The chain is built from TRBV15 and TRBJ1-5; no clear D gene. The sequence derives from a woman in her forties or fifties with renal cell carcinoma. The input for sequencing was blood, taken from a patient whose treatment included radiotherapy and nephrectomy. CDR3 bases: TGTGCCACCAGCAGCTACCTTCGAATCGGCAATCAGCCCCAGCATTTT. Its protein product is CATSSYLRIGNQPQHF.